Listed below are T cell receptor beta chains from one sample, sequenced in a study of blood T cell repertoires in COVID-19. Profiling relied on immunoSEQ multiplex PCR, and the TCRdb table lists in-frame clones only, not all of them. This table has approximately 300,000 clones, over 85% appearing once. The specimen was peripheral blood. The receptor source for this set is a woman in her twenties or thirties with COVID-19, enrolled during active disease. Each CDR3 is given with its conserved first and last residue. The D gene is left open where the match is weak. The size of a clone is reported for some rows only, either as once, few or many, or as a class for expanded clones.

abundance: .
v_gene: TRBV24-1
d_gene: TRBD1
j_gene: TRBJ1-2
CDR3nt: TGTGCCACCAGTGACACCGGGACAGGTGTTACCTATGGCTACACCTTC
CDR3aa: CATSDTGTGVTYGYTF

abundance: .
v_gene: TRBV5-7
d_gene: TRBD1
j_gene: TRBJ2-6
CDR3nt: TGTGCCAGCAGCACAGACAGGGGGCTTGGGGCCAACGTCCTGACTTTC
CDR3aa: CASSTDRGLGANVLTF

abundance: .
v_gene: TRBV5-4
d_gene: TRBD1
j_gene: TRBJ1-6
CDR3nt: TGTGCCAGCAGCTTTGACAGGGTGGGTTCACCCCTCCACTTT
CDR3aa: CASSFDRVGSPLHF

abundance: .
v_gene: TRBV27
d_gene: .
j_gene: TRBJ1-6
CDR3nt: TGTGCCAGCACCAATGGGGGGGTAGGTTCACCCCTCCACTTT
CDR3aa: CASTNGGVGSPLHF

abundance: .
v_gene: TRBV7-2
d_gene: .
j_gene: TRBJ1-1
CDR3nt: TGTGCCAGTAGAAAGGAGGGGTACACTGAAGCTTTCTTT
CDR3aa: CASRKEGYTEAFF

abundance: .
v_gene: TRBV5-1
d_gene: .
j_gene: TRBJ1-1
CDR3nt: TGCGCCAGCAGCTTGTTTGACAGAGCAAACACTGAAGCTTTCTTT
CDR3aa: CASSLFDRANTEAFF

abundance: .
v_gene: TRBV14
d_gene: .
j_gene: TRBJ1-1
CDR3nt: TGTGCCAGCAGCCAAGCCCCCAGGTCCGAGGCTTTCTTT
CDR3aa: CASSQAPRSEAFF

abundance: .
v_gene: TRBV18
d_gene: TRBD2
j_gene: TRBJ2-7
CDR3nt: TGTGCCAGCTCACCGTCCCTAGCGGGGCTCTACGAGCAGTACTTC
CDR3aa: CASSPSLAGLYEQYF

abundance: .
v_gene: TRBV2
d_gene: .
j_gene: TRBJ1-3
CDR3nt: TGTGCCAGCATCCTAACTGGAGGGCTAACTGGAAACACCATATATTTT
CDR3aa: CASILTGGLTGNTIYF

abundance: .
v_gene: TRBV12-3/TRBV12-4
d_gene: TRBD2
j_gene: TRBJ2-1
CDR3nt: TGTGCCAGCAGCCAAAAGTTAGCGGGTGAGCAGTTCTTC
CDR3aa: CASSQKLAGEQFF

abundance: .
v_gene: TRBV5-4
d_gene: TRBD1
j_gene: TRBJ2-5
CDR3nt: TGTGCCAGCAGCTTGACGAGGGGGCGCCAAGAGACCCAGTACTTC
CDR3aa: CASSLTRGRQETQYF

abundance: .
v_gene: TRBV7-8
d_gene: TRBD1
j_gene: TRBJ1-1
CDR3nt: TGTGCCAGCAGCTTGCAGGGGGCTGGAATCACTGAAGCTTTCTTT
CDR3aa: CASSLQGAGITEAFF

abundance: .
v_gene: TRBV2
d_gene: .
j_gene: TRBJ1-5
CDR3nt: TGTGCCAGCAGTGAAGCGCGGGGGCTGTTTCAGCCCCAGCATTTT
CDR3aa: CASSEARGLFQPQHF

abundance: .
v_gene: TRBV5-1
d_gene: .
j_gene: TRBJ1-3
CDR3nt: TGCGCCAGTAAAGAGTGGTCGGAGGGAAACACCATATATTTT
CDR3aa: CASKEWSEGNTIYF

abundance: .
v_gene: TRBV29-1
d_gene: TRBD1
j_gene: TRBJ1-1
CDR3nt: TGCAGCGTCGCTGGGGGACAGTTGAACACTGAAGCTTTCTTT
CDR3aa: CSVAGGQLNTEAFF

abundance: .
v_gene: TRBV5-4
d_gene: .
j_gene: TRBJ2-2
CDR3nt: TGTGCCAGCAGCCAAATAGAGACCGGGGAGCTGTTTTTT
CDR3aa: CASSQIETGELFF

abundance: .
v_gene: TRBV3-1/TRBV3-2
d_gene: .
j_gene: TRBJ1-5
CDR3nt: TGTGCCAGCAGCCAGGGGGGGGTAGGTCAGCCCCAGCATTTT
CDR3aa: CASSQGGVGQPQHF

abundance: once
v_gene: TRBV18
d_gene: TRBD1
j_gene: TRBJ1-1
CDR3nt: TGTGCCAGCTCAACCACAGGGGGTCGAGACACTGAAGCTTTCTTT
CDR3aa: CASSTTGGRDTEAFF

abundance: .
v_gene: TRBV5-6
d_gene: .
j_gene: TRBJ1-6
CDR3nt: TGTGCCAGCAGCGCAGGAATAATCTCCTATAATTCACCCCTCCACTTT
CDR3aa: CASSAGIISYNSPLHF

abundance: .
v_gene: TRBV24-1
d_gene: .
j_gene: TRBJ2-7
CDR3nt: TGTGCCACCAGTGACACCAACGGGGACGAGCAGTACTTC
CDR3aa: CATSDTNGDEQYF

abundance: .
v_gene: TRBV6-6
d_gene: .
j_gene: TRBJ1-6
CDR3nt: TGTGCCAGCAGCCGATCCCGGGGGTTGGGGAGTGGTAATTCACCCCTCCACTTT
CDR3aa: CASSRSRGLGSGNSPLHF

abundance: once
v_gene: TRBV11-3
d_gene: .
j_gene: TRBJ1-5
CDR3nt: TGTGCCAGCAGCTTAGATCAGGCGGGGAATAATCAGCCCCAGCATTTT
CDR3aa: CASSLDQAGNNQPQHF

abundance: .
v_gene: TRBV4-1
d_gene: .
j_gene: TRBJ1-1
CDR3nt: TGCGCCAGCAGCCAAAGGGGCACGGACACTGAAGCTTTCTTT
CDR3aa: CASSQRGTDTEAFF

abundance: once
v_gene: TRBV18
d_gene: .
j_gene: TRBJ1-4
CDR3nt: TGTGCCAGCTCGGGACCAGGGGAGGGTGAAAAACTGTTTTTT
CDR3aa: CASSGPGEGEKLFF

abundance: .
v_gene: TRBV19
d_gene: TRBD1
j_gene: TRBJ2-1
CDR3nt: TGTGCCAGTACCCCAGGGGGCGCCTCAAATGAGCAGTTCTTC
CDR3aa: CASTPGGASNEQFF

abundance: .
v_gene: TRBV27
d_gene: .
j_gene: TRBJ2-7
CDR3nt: TGTGCCAGCCAAACCGGGACAACTGACGAGCAGTACTTC
CDR3aa: CASQTGTTDEQYF

abundance: .
v_gene: TRBV18
d_gene: .
j_gene: TRBJ1-2
CDR3nt: TGTGCCAGCTCACTCCAGGGGAAAGACTATGGCTACACCTTC
CDR3aa: CASSLQGKDYGYTF

abundance: .
v_gene: TRBV6-5
d_gene: .
j_gene: TRBJ1-3
CDR3nt: TGTGCCAGCAGTTACTCGTGGGCCACTGGAAACACCATATATTTT
CDR3aa: CASSYSWATGNTIYF

abundance: .
v_gene: TRBV7-6
d_gene: TRBD1
j_gene: TRBJ1-6
CDR3nt: TGTGCCAGCAGCCCCGGACAGGGGGTGTCACCCCTCCACTTT
CDR3aa: CASSPGQGVSPLHF

abundance: .
v_gene: TRBV7-2
d_gene: .
j_gene: TRBJ1-5
CDR3nt: TGTGCCAGCAGCTTAGGGCCCCTGGCGGGCAATCAGCCCCAGCATTTT
CDR3aa: CASSLGPLAGNQPQHF

abundance: .
v_gene: TRBV18
d_gene: TRBD1
j_gene: TRBJ1-2
CDR3nt: TGTGCCAGCTCACCCGGTTATCTAAACAGGGGGCAAAGAGATGGCTACACCTTC
CDR3aa: CASSPGYLNRGQRDGYTF

abundance: .
v_gene: TRBV11-3
d_gene: TRBD2
j_gene: TRBJ2-3
CDR3nt: TGTGCCAGCAGCACCTCTACGGGGGGAGTAGGTACGCAGTATTTT
CDR3aa: CASSTSTGGVGTQYF

abundance: .
v_gene: TRBV2
d_gene: .
j_gene: TRBJ1-1
CDR3nt: TGTGCCAGCTTTAAGGAGCTGAACACTGAAGCTTTCTTT
CDR3aa: CASFKELNTEAFF

abundance: .
v_gene: TRBV7-8
d_gene: .
j_gene: TRBJ1-5
CDR3nt: TGTGCCAGCAGCTTAGACGTGGCGGGCAATCAGCCCCAGCATTTT
CDR3aa: CASSLDVAGNQPQHF

abundance: .
v_gene: TRBV29-1
d_gene: .
j_gene: TRBJ1-1
CDR3nt: TGCAGCGGCCTCAGGGGTGGGAACACTGAAGCTTTCTTT
CDR3aa: CSGLRGGNTEAFF

abundance: .
v_gene: TRBV24-1
d_gene: TRBD1
j_gene: TRBJ1-2
CDR3nt: TGTGCCACCAGTGATACACGGACAGGAGATGGCTACACCTTC
CDR3aa: CATSDTRTGDGYTF

abundance: .
v_gene: TRBV19
d_gene: TRBD2
j_gene: TRBJ2-1
CDR3nt: TGTGCCAGTACCCTTAGCGGGGCTCTCCCCCTTGAGCAGTTCTTC
CDR3aa: CASTLSGALPLEQFF

abundance: .
v_gene: TRBV19
d_gene: TRBD1
j_gene: TRBJ1-2
CDR3nt: TGTGCCAGTAGTACCCAGGGGGTCCGGGTCGCCAACTATGGCTACACCTTC
CDR3aa: CASSTQGVRVANYGYTF

abundance: few
v_gene: TRBV5-1
d_gene: .
j_gene: TRBJ2-1
CDR3nt: TGCGCCAGCAGAATAGACTCCTACAATGAGCAGTTCTTC
CDR3aa: CASRIDSYNEQFF

abundance: .
v_gene: TRBV12-3/TRBV12-4
d_gene: .
j_gene: TRBJ1-5
CDR3nt: TGTGCCAGCAGTTTACGGGGAAATCAGCCCCAGCATTTT
CDR3aa: CASSLRGNQPQHF

abundance: .
v_gene: TRBV13
d_gene: .
j_gene: TRBJ1-1
CDR3nt: TGTGCCAGCAGCTTAAGGAACGGACAGCCTGGTGAAGCTTTCTTT
CDR3aa: CASSLRNGQPGEAFF

abundance: .
v_gene: TRBV24-1
d_gene: .
j_gene: TRBJ2-7
CDR3nt: TGTGCCACCAGTGATCCCTCGACAGGATCATACGAGCAGTACTTC
CDR3aa: CATSDPSTGSYEQYF

abundance: .
v_gene: TRBV28
d_gene: TRBD1
j_gene: TRBJ1-1
CDR3nt: TGTGCCAGCAGCCTGGACAGGGGGGCCCTGAACACTGAAGCTTTCTTT
CDR3aa: CASSLDRGALNTEAFF

abundance: .
v_gene: TRBV18
d_gene: TRBD1
j_gene: TRBJ1-2
CDR3nt: TGTGCCAGCTCACCACAAACGACAGGGACCGGCTACACCTTC
CDR3aa: CASSPQTTGTGYTF